The 4 T cell receptor beta chains in this list originate from one sample, sequenced in a study of shared clonotypes between healthy human individuals. Repertoires were generated with immunoSEQ multiplex PCR, while TCRdb's copy carries only in-frame clones and drops some. Among more than 2,000,000 clones listed, more than 80% were seen once. The source material was naive CD4+ T cells from PBMCs. Subset indicated: CD45RA+ positively selected. The receptors derive from a man between 18 and 29 years old in good health. Some clones in this sample may be carry-over from other donors' samples.

The chain combines TRBV18 with TRBJ1-2; 7 nucleotides match TRBD1. Trimming at V came to 5 bases and at J to 4 bases, leaving 10 bases not matched to a gene. The CDR3 is 15 residues long. CDR1 and CDR2 (germline): KGHSH, LQKENI. In DNA form, the CDR3 reads TGTGCCAGCTCAAACCTGGAGGGGGCTGGCTATGGCTACACCTTC. As protein: CASSNLEGAGYGYTF.

The V and J genes are TRBV4-1 and TRBJ2-1; TRBD2 matches 15 bases. The CDR3 sequence is 15 residues long. V gave up 4 bases and J gave up 15 bases; unmatched junction bases: 10. Per the germline V gene, CDR1 is MGHRA and CDR2 is YSYEKL. The CDR3, as DNA: TGCGCCAGCAGCCTAGCGGGACTAGCGGGAGGCCCCCCGTTCTTC. This sequence encodes CASSLAGLAGGPPFF.

The rearrangement joins TRBV7-2 to TRBJ1-4; D is uncertain. The CDR3 is 13 amino acids. Germline V gene lookup returns CDR1 SGHTA and CDR2 FQGNSA. V was shortened by 3 bases and J by 6 bases, with 8 bases between the two germline ends. CDR3 nucleotide sequence: TGTGCCAGCAGCTTGGAGTACCATGAAAAACTGTTTTTT. It encodes CASSLEYHEKLFF.

This clone is a singleton in its sample. The chain employs TRBV6-5 and TRBJ2-3; 7 positions match TRBD1. This CDR3 contains 14 residues. The V segment lost 5 bases and the J segment 3 bases; nucleotides outside the gene matches: 5. Germline V gives CDR1 MNHEY, CDR2 SVGAGI. CDR3 protein: CASSRPGGTDTQYF. The CDR3 DNA reads as TGTGCCAGCAGTCGTCCAGGGGGTACAGATACGCAGTATTTT.